This T cell receptor beta chain was retrieved from a study of T cells in Graves' hyperthyroidism and ophthalmopathy. This clonotype appeared many times. RNA transcripts yielded amplified TCR beta CDR3 regions. The TCR CDR3 was amplified in a first-round RT-PCR using the HTBI primer set. TCRdb processed the multiplex PCR reads anew with MiXCR; each CDR3 protein has one entry. The sample includes some 300,000 distinct CDR3 sequences, 13% of them seen just once. Source material: blood. The receptor was derived from a woman in her twenties or thirties with Graves' hyperthyroidism that later progressed to Graves' ophthalmopathy.

This chain's CDR3 is CASSTRTGPNTEAFF. The CDR3, as DNA: TGTGCCAGCAGTACTCGGACAGGACCGAACACTGAAGCTTTCTTT. The chain couples TRBV12-3 or TRBV12-4 to TRBJ1-1, with TRBD1 matching 7 bases. The CDR3 is made up of 15 amino acids. V shed 5 bases, J shed 1 base, and the junction held 7 bases outside the gene matches.